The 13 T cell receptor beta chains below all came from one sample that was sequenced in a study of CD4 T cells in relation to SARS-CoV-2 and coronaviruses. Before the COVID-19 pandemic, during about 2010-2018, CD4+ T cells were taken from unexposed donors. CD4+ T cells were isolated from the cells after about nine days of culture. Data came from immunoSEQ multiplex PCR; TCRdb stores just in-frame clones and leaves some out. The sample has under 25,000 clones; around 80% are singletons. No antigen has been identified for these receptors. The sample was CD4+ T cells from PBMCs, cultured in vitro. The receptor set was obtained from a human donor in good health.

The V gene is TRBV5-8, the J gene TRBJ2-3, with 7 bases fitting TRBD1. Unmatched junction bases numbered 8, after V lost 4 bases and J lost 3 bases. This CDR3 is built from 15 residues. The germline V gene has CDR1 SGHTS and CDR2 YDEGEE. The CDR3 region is CASSPSTGWTDTQYF. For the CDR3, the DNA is TGTGCCAGCAGCCCCTCGACAGGGTGGACAGATACGCAGTATTTT.

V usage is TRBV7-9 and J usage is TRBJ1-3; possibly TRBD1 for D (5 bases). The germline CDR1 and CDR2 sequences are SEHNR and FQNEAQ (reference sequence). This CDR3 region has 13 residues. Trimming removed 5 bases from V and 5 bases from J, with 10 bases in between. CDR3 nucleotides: TGTGCCAGCAGCCGACAGCTTAGAAACACCATATATTTT. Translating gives CASSRQLRNTIYF. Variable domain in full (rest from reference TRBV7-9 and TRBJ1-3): DTGVSQNPRHKITKRGQNVTFRCDPISEHNRLYWYRQTLGQGPEFLTYFQNEAQLEKSRLLSDRFSAERPKGSFSTLEIQRTEQGDSAMYLCASSRQLRNTIYFGEGSWLTVV.

The CDR3 sequence is CASSPDRGLAGVQYF. The DNA for the CDR3 is TGTGCCAGCAGCCCAGACAGGGGACTAGCGGGAGTGCAGTACTTC. The chain couples TRBV11-2 to TRBJ2-7, with 14 bases identical to TRBD2. Trimming at V came to 5 bases and at J to 9 bases, leaving 9 bases not matched to a gene. The germline gives CDR1 SGHAT, CDR2 FQNNGV. The CDR3 covers 15 residues.

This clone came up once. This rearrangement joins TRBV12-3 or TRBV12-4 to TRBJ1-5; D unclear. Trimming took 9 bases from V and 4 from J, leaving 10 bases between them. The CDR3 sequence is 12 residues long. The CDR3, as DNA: TGTGCCAGTGACGCGAGGAATCAGCCCCAGCATTTT. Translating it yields CASDARNQPQHF.

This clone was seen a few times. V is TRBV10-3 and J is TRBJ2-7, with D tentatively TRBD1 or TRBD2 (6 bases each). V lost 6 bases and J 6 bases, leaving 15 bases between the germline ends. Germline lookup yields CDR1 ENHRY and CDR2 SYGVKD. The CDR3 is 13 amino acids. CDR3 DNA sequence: TGTGCCATCAGAACTATACAGGGAGGCGAGCAGTACTTC. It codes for CAIRTIQGGEQYF.

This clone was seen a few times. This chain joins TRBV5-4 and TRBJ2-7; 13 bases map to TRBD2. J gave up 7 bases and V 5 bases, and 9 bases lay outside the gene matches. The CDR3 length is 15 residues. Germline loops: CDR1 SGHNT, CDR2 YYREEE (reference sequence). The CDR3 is CASRNGLAGVGEQYF. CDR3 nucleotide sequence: TGTGCCAGCAGAAACGGACTAGCGGGAGTAGGAGAGCAGTACTTC. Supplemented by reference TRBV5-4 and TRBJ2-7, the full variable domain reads ETGVTQSPTHLIKTRGQQVTLRCSSQSGHNTVSWYQQALGQGPQFIFQYYREEENGRGNFPPRFSGLQFPNYSSELNVNALELDDSALYLCASRNGLAGVGEQYFGPGTRLTVT.

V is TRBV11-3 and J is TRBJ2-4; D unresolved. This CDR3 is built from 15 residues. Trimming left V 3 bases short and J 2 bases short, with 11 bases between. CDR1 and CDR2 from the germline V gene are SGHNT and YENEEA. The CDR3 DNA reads TGTGCCAGCAGCTTTTTCCAGTTGACCAAAAACATTCAGTACTTC. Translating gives CASSFFQLTKNIQYF.

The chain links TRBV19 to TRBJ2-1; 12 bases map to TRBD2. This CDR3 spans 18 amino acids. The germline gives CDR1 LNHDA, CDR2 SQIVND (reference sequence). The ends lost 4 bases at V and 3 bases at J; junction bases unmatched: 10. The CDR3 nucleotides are TGTGCCAGTAGTAGGGGACTAGCGGGCGGATCTTACTACAATGAGCAGTTCTTC. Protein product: CASSRGLAGGSYYNEQFF. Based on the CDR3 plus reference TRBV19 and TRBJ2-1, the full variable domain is DGGITQSPKYLFRKEGQNVTLSCEQNLNHDAMYWYRQDPGQGLRLIYYSQIVNDFQKGDIAEGYSVSREKKESFPLTVTSAQKNPTAFYLCASSRGLAGGSYYNEQFFGPGTRLTVL.

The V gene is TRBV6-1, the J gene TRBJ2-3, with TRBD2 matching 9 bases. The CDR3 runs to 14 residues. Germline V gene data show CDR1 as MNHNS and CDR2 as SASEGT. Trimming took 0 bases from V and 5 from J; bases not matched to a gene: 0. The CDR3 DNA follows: TGTGCCAGCAGTGAAGCTAGCGGGAGAGATACGCAGTATTTT. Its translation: CASSEASGRDTQYF.

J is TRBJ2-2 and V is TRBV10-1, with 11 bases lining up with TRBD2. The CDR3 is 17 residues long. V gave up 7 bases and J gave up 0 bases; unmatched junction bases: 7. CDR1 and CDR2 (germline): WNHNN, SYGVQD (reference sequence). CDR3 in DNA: TGCGCCAGCACTAAAGGGACTAGCGGATCGAACACCGGGGAGCTGTTTTTT. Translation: CASTKGTSGSNTGELFF.

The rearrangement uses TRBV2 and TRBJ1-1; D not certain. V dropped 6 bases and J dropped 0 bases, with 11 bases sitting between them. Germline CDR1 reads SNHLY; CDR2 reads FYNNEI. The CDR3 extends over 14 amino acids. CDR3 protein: CASRSTFLNTEAFF. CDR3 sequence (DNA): TGTGCCAGCAGATCAACGTTCTTGAACACTGAAGCTTTCTTT.

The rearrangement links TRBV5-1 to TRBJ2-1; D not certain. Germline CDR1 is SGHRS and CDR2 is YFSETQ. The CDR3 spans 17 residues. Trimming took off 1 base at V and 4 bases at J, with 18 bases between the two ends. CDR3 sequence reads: CASSLFRDATVYNEQFF. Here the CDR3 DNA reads TGCGCCAGCAGCTTGTTCCGAGACGCGACGGTATACAATGAGCAGTTCTTC.

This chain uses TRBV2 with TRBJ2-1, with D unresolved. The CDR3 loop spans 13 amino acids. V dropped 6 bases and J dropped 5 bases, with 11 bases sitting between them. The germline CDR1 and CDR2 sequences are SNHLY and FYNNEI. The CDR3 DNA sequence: TGTGCCAGCAGCGTCGGCCGGGACAATGAGCAGTTCTTC. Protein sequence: CASSVGRDNEQFF.